The rows below give T cell receptor beta chains drawn from one sample of a study of control samples from healthy donors and cancer patients. Assay: immunoSEQ multiplex PCR; the TCRdb copy retains only in-frame clones and omits some. The table lists some 13,000 clones, about four fifths of them singletons, with more than 7% in the top ten. Sequencing was carried out using formalin-fixed, paraffin-embedded tissue. The receptors were gathered from a male donor with melanoma. CDR3s include the opening cysteine and the closing phenylalanine or tryptophan. D genes are given only for firm matches. Size values are once, few and many counts, or a class for expanded clones, and some rows have none.

D gene,J gene,clone size,V gene,CDR3 protein,CDR3 DNA
.,TRBJ2-7,.,TRBV11-2,CASSLSGGVYEQYF,TGTGCCAGCAGCTTATCGGGTGGGGTCTACGAGCAGTACTTC
.,TRBJ2-7,.,TRBV7-8,CASSPAYEQYF,TGTGCCAGCAGCCCCGCCTACGAGCAGTACTTC
.,TRBJ2-2,few,TRBV7-2,CASSLDQGAGELFF,TGTGCCAGCAGCTTAGACCAGGGAGCCGGGGAGCTGTTTTTT
TRBD1,TRBJ2-5,.,TRBV11-1,CASRDRAVQETQYF,TGTGCCAGCCGGGACAGGGCCGTCCAAGAGACCCAGTACTTC
.,TRBJ2-1,.,TRBV7-2,CASSFGLWQPDGDEQFF,TGTGCCAGCAGCTTTGGTTTGTGGCAGCCCGACGGGGATGAGCAGTTCTTC
TRBD1,TRBJ2-7,.,TRBV5-1,CASSLDGQGYEQYF,TGCGCCAGCAGCTTGGATGGACAGGGGTACGAGCAGTACTTC
.,TRBJ2-3,few,TRBV14,CASSQGRHRGTDTQYF,TGTGCCAGCAGCCAAGGACGGCACAGGGGCACAGATACGCAGTATTTT
.,TRBJ2-7,.,TRBV28,CASSFPLPLDEQYF,TGTGCCAGCAGTTTCCCCCTCCCGCTCGACGAGCAGTACTTC
.,TRBJ1-2,few,TRBV12-3/TRBV12-4,CASGYGYTF,TGTGCCAGCGGCTATGGCTACACCTTC
.,TRBJ2-2,few,TRBV24-1,CATSWDTGELFF,TGTGCCACCTCTTGGGACACCGGGGAGCTGTTTTTT
.,TRBJ2-1,once,TRBV9,CASSPLSRTLYNEQFF,TGTGCCAGCAGCCCCTTGTCCAGGACGCTTTACAATGAGCAGTTCTTC
.,TRBJ1-2,once,TRBV5-1,CASSLISGGYTF,TGCGCCAGCAGCTTGATTTCTGGTGGCTACACCTTC
TRBD1,TRBJ1-2,.,TRBV30,CANLGTGGRLEGGYTF,TGTGCCAACTTGGGGACAGGGGGAAGGCTGGAAGGAGGCTACACCTTC
.,TRBJ1-1,.,TRBV7-8,CASSYGRRNTEAFF,TGTGCCAGCAGCTACGGACGGCGGAACACTGAAGCTTTCTTT